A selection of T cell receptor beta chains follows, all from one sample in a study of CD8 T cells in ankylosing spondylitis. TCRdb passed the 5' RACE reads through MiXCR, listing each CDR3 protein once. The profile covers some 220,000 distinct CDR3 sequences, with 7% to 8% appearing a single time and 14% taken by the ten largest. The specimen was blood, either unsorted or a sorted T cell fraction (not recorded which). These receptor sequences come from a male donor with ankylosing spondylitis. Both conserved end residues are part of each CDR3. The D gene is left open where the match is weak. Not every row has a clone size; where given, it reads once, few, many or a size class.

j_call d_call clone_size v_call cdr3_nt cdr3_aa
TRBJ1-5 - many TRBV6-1 TGTGCCAGCAGTCCCCACAGGGGCAATCAGCCCCAGCATTTT CASSPHRGNQPQHF
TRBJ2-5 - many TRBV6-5 TGTGCCAGCAGTTATCAGGCAGGGGGAGGTGAGACCCAGTACTTC CASSYQAGGGETQYF
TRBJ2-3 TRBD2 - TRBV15 TGTGCCACCAGCAGAGGATTAGCGGGGGCTAGCACAGATACGCAGTATTTT CATSRGLAGASTDTQYF
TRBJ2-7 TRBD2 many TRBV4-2 TGTGCCAGCAGCCTAAACCTAGCGGGAGGATACGAGCAGTACTTC CASSLNLAGGYEQYF
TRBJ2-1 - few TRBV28 TGTGCCAGCAGGTTAATACGGGAGCGCGGTAATGAGCAGTTCTTC CASRLIRERGNEQFF
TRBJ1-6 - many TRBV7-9 TGTGCCAGCAGCTATGTTGCGCTTCAGATCTCACCCCTCCACTTT CASSYVALQISPLHF
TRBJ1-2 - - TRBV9 TGTGCCAGCAGCGTAGCACGGGATGCTAACTATGGCTACACCTTC CASSVARDANYGYTF
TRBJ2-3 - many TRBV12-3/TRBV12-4 TGTGCCAGCAGTTGGGGGACCCGGTCGGAGTATTTT CASSWGTRSEYF
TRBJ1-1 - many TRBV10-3 TGTGCCATCAGCCAGGGGACTGAAGCTTTCTTT CAISQGTEAFF
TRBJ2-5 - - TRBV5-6 TGTGCCAGCAGCCCCCGAGGACTGTCCCAAGAGACCCAGTACTTC CASSPRGLSQETQYF
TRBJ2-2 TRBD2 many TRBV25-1 TGTGCCAGCTCAACCGGGAGGGGTAGCGGGGAGCTGTTTTTT CASSTGRGSGELFF
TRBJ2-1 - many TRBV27 TGTGCCAGCAGTGCGAAGAATGAGCAGTTCTTC CASSAKNEQFF
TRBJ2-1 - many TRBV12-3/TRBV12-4 TGTGCCAGCAGTGCCTGGACCCCCAGCTCCTACAATGAGCAGTTCTTC CASSAWTPSSYNEQFF
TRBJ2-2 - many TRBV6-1 TGTGCCAGCACCCGTCTACTAAAAGGAGAGGTCACCGGGGAGCTGTTTTTT CASTRLLKGEVTGELFF
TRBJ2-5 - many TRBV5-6 TGTGCCAGCAGCACGCCTCAAGAGACCCAGTACTTC CASSTPQETQYF
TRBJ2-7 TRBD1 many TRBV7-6 TGTGCCAGCAGCCCCTCGGACAGGAACTACGAGCAGTACTTC CASSPSDRNYEQYF
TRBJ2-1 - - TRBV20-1 TGCAGTGCTAGAGATATTAGTGAGCAGTTCTTC CSARDISEQFF
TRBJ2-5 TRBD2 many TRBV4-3 TGCGCCAGCAGCCCAAGGGACCCTAGCGGGGGTGCCCAAGAGACCCAGTACTTC CASSPRDPSGGAQETQYF
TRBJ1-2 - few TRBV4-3 TGCGCCAGCAGCCTAGGGCGGGGGGGGAACTATGGCTACACCTTC CASSLGRGGNYGYTF
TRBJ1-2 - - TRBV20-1 TGCGGTGCTAGAGCCAGCAAGTATGGCTACACCTTC CGARASKYGYTF
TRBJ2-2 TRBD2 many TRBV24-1 TGTGCCACCAGTCGACCCCCAGCGGGGGGGAACACCGGGGAGCTGTTTTTT CATSRPPAGGNTGELFF
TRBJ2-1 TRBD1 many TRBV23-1 TGCGCCAGCAGTCAACCGGGACAGGGAGGCAATGAGCAGTTCTTC CASSQPGQGGNEQFF
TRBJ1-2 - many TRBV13 TGTGCCAGCAGCCTAAGTAACTTCCTTACCTTC CASSLSNFLTF
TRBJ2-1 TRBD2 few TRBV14 TGTGCCAGCAGCCCAACTAGCGGCTTCGACTTGTTCTTC CASSPTSGFDLFF
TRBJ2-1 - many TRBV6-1 TGTGCCAGCAGCCCGAGGACAGTTCCCGGTGAGCAGTTCTTC CASSPRTVPGEQFF
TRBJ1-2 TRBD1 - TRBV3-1 TGTGCCAGCAGCCAAAGGTCTAGGACAGGGGGTTTTGGCTACACCTTC CASSQRSRTGGFGYTF
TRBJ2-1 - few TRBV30 TGTGCCTGGAGTGGACAGCTCAATGAGCAGTTCTTC CAWSGQLNEQFF
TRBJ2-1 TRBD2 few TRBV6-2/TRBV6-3 TGTGCCAGCAGCAGTAGCGGGAGAAATCGGGGTGAGCAGTTCTTC CASSSSGRNRGEQFF
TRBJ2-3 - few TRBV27 TGTGCCAGCAGTCCCCGGGAGTGGCCGCAGTATTTT CASSPREWPQYF
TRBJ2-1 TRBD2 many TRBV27 TGTGCCAGCAGGTCGGGACTAGCGGGAAGCTCCTACAATGAGCAGTTCTTC CASRSGLAGSSYNEQFF
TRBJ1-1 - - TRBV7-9 TGTGCCAGCAGCCCCGGGGGGGCTGGAGCTTTCTTT CASSPGGAGAFF
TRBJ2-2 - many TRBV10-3 TGTGCCATCGGTCCCTATACCGGGGAGCTGTTTTTT CAIGPYTGELFF
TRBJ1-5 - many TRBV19 TGTGCCAGTAGTACCCAGCAGGATAGCAATCAGCCCCAGCATTTT CASSTQQDSNQPQHF
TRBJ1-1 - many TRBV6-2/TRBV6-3 TGTGCCAGCAGCAGGGTCACTGAAGCTTTCTTT CASSRVTEAFF
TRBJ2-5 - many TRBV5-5 TGTGCCAGCAACTCACTCGGGAACCAGTACTTC CASNSLGNQYF
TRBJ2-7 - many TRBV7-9 TGTGCCAGCAGCTTTTTACTCCCCAGGGACTACGAGCAGTACTTC CASSFLLPRDYEQYF
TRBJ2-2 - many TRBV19 TGTGCCAGTAGTACGGACCTAGAGGCCGGGGAGCTGTTTTTT CASSTDLEAGELFF
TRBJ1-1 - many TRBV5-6 TGTGCCAGCAGATCGAGGGGAGACACTGAAGCTTTCTTT CASRSRGDTEAFF
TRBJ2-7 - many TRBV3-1 TGTGCCAGCAGCCAAGAAAGCTTGTACGAGCAGTACTTC CASSQESLYEQYF
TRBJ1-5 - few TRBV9 TGTGCCAGCAGCTCGGGGGGGATTGGCAATCAGCCCCAGCATTTT CASSSGGIGNQPQHF
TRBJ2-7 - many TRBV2 TGTGCCAGCAGTGCGCTTACCTACGAGCAGTACTTC CASSALTYEQYF
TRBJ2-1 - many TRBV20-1 TGCAGTGCTAACGAGGGGGATTACAATGAGCAGTTCTTC CSANEGDYNEQFF
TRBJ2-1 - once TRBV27 TGTGCCAGCACCTTGGGAACTCCTTACAATGAGCAGTTCTTC CASTLGTPYNEQFF
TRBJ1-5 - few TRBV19 TGTGCCAGTAGTATCGGAGGCAGTCTAAATCAGCCCCAGCATTTT CASSIGGSLNQPQHF
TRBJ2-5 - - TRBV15 TGTGCCACCAGCAGAGATGGGGGTCGGGAGACCCAGTACTTC CATSRDGGRETQYF
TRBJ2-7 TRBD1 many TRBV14 TGTGCCAGCAGCTTCGGGACAGGGGGCTCCTACGAGCAGTACTTC CASSFGTGGSYEQYF
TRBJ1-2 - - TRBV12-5 TGTGCTAGTGGTTTCGAGGCAGGAGGCTACACCTTC CASGFEAGGYTF
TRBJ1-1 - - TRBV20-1 TGCAGAGCTAGGTGGACTGAAGCTTTCTTT CRARWTEAFF
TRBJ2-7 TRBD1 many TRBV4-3 TGCGCCAGCAGCCGCCTAGTGGGACAGGGGGACGAGCAGTACTTC CASSRLVGQGDEQYF
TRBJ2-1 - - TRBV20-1 TGCAGTGCACCAGACTACCCCCTCTACAATGAGCAGTTCTTC CSAPDYPLYNEQFF
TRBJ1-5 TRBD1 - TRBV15 TGTGCCACCAGCTCGAGACAGGGGAGCAATCAGCGCCAGCATTTT CATSSRQGSNQRQHF
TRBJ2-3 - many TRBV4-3 TGCGCCAGCAGCCAAGGTCTAACCGACGCAGATACGCAGTATTTT CASSQGLTDADTQYF